This T cell receptor beta chain was recorded in a study of response to subunit inactivated influenza vaccine (dated by TCRdb to 2016 to 2018). General notes on the study: To follow how T cells responded to a trivalent subunit inactivated influenza vaccine, the researchers relied on deep quantitative profiling of the T cell receptor repertoire.

Details on this clonotype: The antigen it binds to is not known. Base qualities are missing; no much larger clone stands one base away.

Inclusive of the bounding cysteine and phenylalanine, the CDR3 is 14 residues long. The sequence is cut down to CDR3 DNA, 42 bases in frame from base 1. CDR1 and CDR2 were assigned from the germline V gene as SNHLY and FYNNEI. Trimming takes 10 bases from V and 2 bases from J, and the germline ends sit 15 bases apart. Findings and caveats that apply to the study as a whole: It was suggested by the authors that each seasonal influenza vaccination may recruit only a limited number of new T cells.

The library was obtained by RT-PCR. Sequencing was carried out with an Illumina HiSeq 2500. Using fastp at Q25 and MiXCR, TCRdb reprocessed the public reads and kept productive beta chains. Entries are consolidated by CDR3 protein sequence, retaining the most common genes and DNA. The sample table lists more than 150,000 distinct CDR3 sequences, about a tenth of them with a count of one. The ten largest make up about a tenth of the sample. The chain is assembled from TRBV2 and TRBJ2-1; a confident D gene designation cannot be given. The sequence was obtained from a man in his fifties who received an inactivated influenza vaccine. Donor details come from another sample of the same person, matched by shared clones. The sample here was non-naive T cells sorted from PBMCs, taken on the day of vaccination. Sample cell subset or site, as interpreted from the label and publication: memory T cell fraction. The nucleotides read TGTGCCACCGCCTATAGCAGGACCTACAATGAGCAGTTCTTC. Its amino acids are CATAYSRTYNEQFF. With the rest looked up from the reference TRBV2 and TRBJ2-1 genes rather than sequenced, the full variable domain is EPEVTQTPSHQVTQMGQEVILRCVPISNHLYFYWYRQILGQKVEFLVSFYNNEISEKSEIFDDQFSVERPDGSNFTLKIRSTKLEDSAMYFCATAYSRTYNEQFFGPGTRLTVL.